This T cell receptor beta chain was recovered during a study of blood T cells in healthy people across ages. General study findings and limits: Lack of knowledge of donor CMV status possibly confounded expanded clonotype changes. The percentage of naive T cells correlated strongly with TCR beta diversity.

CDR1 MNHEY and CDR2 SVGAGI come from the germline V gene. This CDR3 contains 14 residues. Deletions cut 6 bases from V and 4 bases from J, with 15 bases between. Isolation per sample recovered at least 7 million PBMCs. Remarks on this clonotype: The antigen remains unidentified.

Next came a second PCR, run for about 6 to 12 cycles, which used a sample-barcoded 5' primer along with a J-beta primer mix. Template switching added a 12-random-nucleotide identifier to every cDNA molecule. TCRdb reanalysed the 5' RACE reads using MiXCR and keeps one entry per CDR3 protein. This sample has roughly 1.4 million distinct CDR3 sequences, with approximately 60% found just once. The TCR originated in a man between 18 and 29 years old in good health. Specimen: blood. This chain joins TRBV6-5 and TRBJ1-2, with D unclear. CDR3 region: CASRRLREAYGYTF. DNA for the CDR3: TGTGCCAGCAGGCGATTAAGGGAGGCCTATGGCTACACCTTC.